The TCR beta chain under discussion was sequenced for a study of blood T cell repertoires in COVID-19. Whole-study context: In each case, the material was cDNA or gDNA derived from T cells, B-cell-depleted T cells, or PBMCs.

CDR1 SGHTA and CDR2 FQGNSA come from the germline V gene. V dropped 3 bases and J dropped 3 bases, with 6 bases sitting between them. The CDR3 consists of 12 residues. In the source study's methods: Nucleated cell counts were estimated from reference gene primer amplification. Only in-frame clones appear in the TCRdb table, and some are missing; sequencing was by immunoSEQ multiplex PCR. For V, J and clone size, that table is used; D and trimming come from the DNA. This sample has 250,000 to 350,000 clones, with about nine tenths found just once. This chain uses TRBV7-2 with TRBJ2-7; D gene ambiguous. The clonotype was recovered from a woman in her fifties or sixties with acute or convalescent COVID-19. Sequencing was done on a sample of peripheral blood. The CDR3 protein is CASSFVGYEQYF. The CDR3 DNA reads TGTGCCAGCAGCTTTGTCGGCTACGAGCAGTACTTC. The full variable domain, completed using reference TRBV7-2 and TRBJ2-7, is GAGVSQSPSNKVTEKGKDVELRCDPISGHTALYWYRQSLGQGLEFLIYFQGNSAPDKSGLPSDRFSAERTGGSVSTLTIQRTQQEDSAVYLCASSFVGYEQYFGPGTRLTVT.